This entry lists 12 T cell receptor beta chains sequenced from one sample in a study of T cell responses to AZD1222 COVID-19 vaccine. The repertoire was sequenced with immunoSEQ multiplex PCR; TCRdb's copy has only in-frame clones and lacks some. The table has 110,000 to 150,000 clones, about 94% seen once; the top ten hold more than 3.5%. The source material was peripheral blood, sampled on day 0 of AZD1222 vaccination. The origin of the receptors is an adult in good health.

The table lists this clone with a few counts. The chain links TRBV7-2 to TRBJ1-6; D gene unclear. The V and J ends lost 8 bases and 10 bases respectively, with 18 bases between them. The CDR3 has 14 residues. Germline lookup yields CDR1 SGHTA and CDR2 FQGNSA. CDR3 loop: CASRNGRLGSPLHF. As DNA, the CDR3 is TGTGCCAGCCGTAACGGACGGCTTGGCTCACCCCTCCACTTT.

V is TRBV25-1 and J is TRBJ1-1; maybe TRBD1 (5 bases). Germline V CDR1 and CDR2: MGHDK, SYGVNS. Trimming removed 6 bases at V and 4 bases at J, with 12 bases between. This CDR3 has 13 amino acids. The CDR3 nucleotides read TGTGCCAGCAGGATTAAAGGGGCCACTGAAGCTTTCTTT. Protein: CASRIKGATEAFF.

The V and J genes are TRBV29-1 and TRBJ2-1; the match to TRBD2 covers 8 bases. Germline V gives CDR1 SQVTM, CDR2 ANQGSEA. V was clipped by 6 bases and J by 0 bases; unmatched bases: 7. The CDR3 loop spans 15 amino acids. CDR3 in amino acids: CSVSSGASSYNEQFF. For the CDR3, the DNA is TGCAGCGTGAGTAGCGGGGCTAGCTCCTACAATGAGCAGTTCTTC.

This rearrangement joins TRBV28 to TRBJ2-2; unclear D gene. The V gene lost 3 bases and the J gene lost 1 base, with 12 bases spanning the gap. The CDR3 covers 16 residues. The germline V gene has CDR1 MDHEN and CDR2 SYDVKM. Here the CDR3 DNA reads TGTGCCAGCAGTTTGGGTATCCTCGGGAACACCGGGGAGCTGTTTTTT. Its protein is CASSLGILGNTGELFF.

CDR3 DNA sequence: TGTGCCAGCAGTTTACAGGTCTCTGGAAACACCATATATTTT. Amino acids: CASSLQVSGNTIYF. This chain links TRBV6-2 or TRBV6-3 with TRBJ1-3; weak D call: TRBD1 (5 bases). The CDR3 totals 14 residues. Germline-derived CDR1 and CDR2 are MNHEY and SVGEGT. The V gene lost 4 bases and the J gene lost 0 bases, with 7 bases spanning the gap.

The V and J genes are TRBV19 and TRBJ1-5, with 7 bases that match TRBD1. The CDR3 consists of 15 residues. With 4 bases clipped from V and 6 bases from J, the junction kept 9 bases outside the gene matches. The germline V gene encodes CDR1 LNHDA and CDR2 SQIVND (reference sequence). In nucleotides, the CDR3 is TGTGCCAGTAGTACCGGAGGGGGCTCGAGTCAGCCCCAGCATTTT. This codes for CASSTGGGSSQPQHF.

This chain connects TRBV6-5 to TRBJ1-2; the match to TRBD1 covers 7 bases. This CDR3 is 13 amino acids long. The trim removed 8 bases at V and 6 bases at J, leaving 9 bases unmatched. From germline, CDR1 is MNHEY and CDR2 SVGAGI. The CDR3 coding sequence is TGTGCCAGCTTGACAGGGAAGGTGGATGGCTACACCTTC. Translation gives CASLTGKVDGYTF.

The gene calls are TRBV19 and TRBJ1-1, with D tentatively TRBD1 (5 bases). Germline V gene data show CDR1 as LNHDA and CDR2 as SQIVND (reference sequence). This CDR3 is 15 amino acids long. Trimming removed 2 bases from V and 6 bases from J, with 16 bases in between. CDR3 in DNA: TGTGCCAGTAGTATAAGTTACGGGGGGAGGGCTGAAGCTTTCTTT. Its protein product is CASSISYGGRAEAFF.

As DNA, the CDR3 is TGTGCCAGTAGAAGGTCCCCTGCGGCTGGGGATACGCAGTATTTT. Amino acids: CASRRSPAAGDTQYF. The gene calls are TRBV19 and TRBJ2-3, with D unclear. The V gene lost 6 bases and the J gene lost 6 bases, with 19 bases spanning the gap. The CDR3 runs 15 residues. Looked up from germline, CDR1 is LNHDA and CDR2 is SQIVND (reference sequence).

This chain links TRBV12-3 or TRBV12-4 with TRBJ1-4; no reliable D call. Trimming took 11 bases from V and 7 from J, leaving 14 bases between them. The CDR3 totals 12 residues. The CDR3 sequence is CARGDNIEKLFF. As DNA, the CDR3 is TGTGCCCGTGGGGATAACATTGAAAAACTGTTTTTT.

The chain has TRBV19 and TRBJ1-5; the D gene is possibly TRBD1 (5 bases). Looked up from germline, CDR1 is LNHDA and CDR2 is SQIVND (reference sequence). This CDR3 contains 15 residues. V was pared by 6 bases and J by 2 bases, with 14 bases between. This chain's CDR3 is CASRTRGGGNQPQHF. CDR3 nucleotides: TGTGCCAGTAGGACCCGCGGGGGAGGCAATCAGCCCCAGCATTTT.

CDR3 nucleotide sequence: TGTGCCAGCAGCGTTGGTGGGGACGGACTCTATGGCTACACCTTC. The encoded protein is CASSVGGDGLYGYTF. The V and J genes are TRBV9 and TRBJ1-2, with D perhaps TRBD1 (5 bases). The CDR3 consists of 15 residues. The germline V and J ends were trimmed by 2 bases and 4 bases, with 15 bases remaining between them. Germline values: CDR1 SGDLS, CDR2 YYNGEE.